This TCR beta chain appears in the sequencing data of a study of T cell changes during pregnancy in multiple sclerosis. Assay: immunoSEQ multiplex PCR; the TCRdb copy retains only in-frame clones and omits some. This sample yields tens of thousands of clones, of which 93% are seen a single time; less than 0.75% belongs to the top ten. The germline gives CDR1 SGHTA, CDR2 FQGNSA. V lost 4 bases to trimming and J lost 3 bases, with 12 bases between them. This CDR3 has 15 amino acids. The TCR was taken from a female donor in good health, enrolled as a control in a pregnancy study. Sequenced here: peripheral blood, sampled in the second trimester of pregnancy. The chain combines TRBV7-2 with TRBJ1-4, with D perhaps matching TRBD1 (5 bases). The CDR3 DNA follows: TGTGCCAGCAGCTCCCCGTCGGGGGCTAATGAAAAACTGTTTTTT. This codes for CASSSPSGANEKLFF.